This entry is about one T cell receptor (beta chain). This sample is drawn from a study of CD8+CD57+ T cells in acquired aplastic anemia. Genomic DNA, serving as template, underwent TCR beta VDJ and CDR3 profiling. TCRdb fed the reads into MiXCR, producing one record per CDR3 protein. Of 150,000 to 160,000 distinct CDR3 sequences in the sample, about 52% were seen once. Patients sequenced had flow cytometry evidence of CD8+CD57+ cell expansion. The sample was sorted CD4+, CD8+, or CD8+CD57+ T cells (not recorded which) from PBMCs. This clonotype was obtained from a human donor with aplastic anemia.

The CDR3 sequence: CASSRDINNYGYTF. DNA for the CDR3: TGTGCCAGCAGCCGGGACATCAATAACTATGGCTACACCTTC. The V and J genes are TRBV5-4 and TRBJ1-2; the D gene is possibly TRBD1 (6 bases). The V gene lost 4 bases and the J gene lost 1 base, with 11 bases spanning the gap. The CDR3 has 14 residues. In germline, CDR1 is SGHNT, CDR2 YYREEE (reference sequence). Based on the CDR3 plus reference TRBV5-4 and TRBJ1-2, the full variable domain is ETGVTQSPTHLIKTRGQQVTLRCSSQSGHNTVSWYQQALGQGPQFIFQYYREEENGRGNFPPRFSGLQFPNYSSELNVNALELDDSALYLCASSRDINNYGYTFGSGTRLTVV.